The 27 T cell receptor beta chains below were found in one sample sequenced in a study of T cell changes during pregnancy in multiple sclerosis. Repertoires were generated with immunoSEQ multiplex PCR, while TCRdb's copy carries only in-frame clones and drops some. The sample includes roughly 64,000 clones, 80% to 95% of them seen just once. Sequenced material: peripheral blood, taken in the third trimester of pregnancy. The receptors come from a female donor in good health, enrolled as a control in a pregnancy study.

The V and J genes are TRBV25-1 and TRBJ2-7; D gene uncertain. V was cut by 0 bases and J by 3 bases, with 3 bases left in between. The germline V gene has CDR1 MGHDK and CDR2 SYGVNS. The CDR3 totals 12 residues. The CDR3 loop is CASSEYHYEQYF. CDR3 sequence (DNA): TGTGCCAGCAGTGAATATCACTACGAGCAGTACTTC.

CDR3 nucleotide sequence: TGTGCCAGCCGGACAGGGGAGGGTTACACTGAAGCTTTCTTT. Amino acid sequence: CASRTGEGYTEAFF. The chain combines TRBV19 with TRBJ1-1; 9 nucleotides align to TRBD1. V dropped 9 bases and J dropped 3; count of bases not matched to a gene: 8. Germline V CDR1 and CDR2: LNHDA, SQIVND (reference sequence). The CDR3 totals 14 residues.

CDR3 loop: CASSAGANYGYTF. CDR3 in DNA: TGTGCCAGCAGCGCCGGAGCTAACTATGGCTACACCTTC. The genes are TRBV27 and TRBJ1-2; D is undetermined. V lost 6 bases, J lost 0 bases, and 8 bases lay in between. The CDR3 spans 13 residues. CDR1 MNHEY and CDR2 SMNVEV come from the germline V gene (reference sequence).

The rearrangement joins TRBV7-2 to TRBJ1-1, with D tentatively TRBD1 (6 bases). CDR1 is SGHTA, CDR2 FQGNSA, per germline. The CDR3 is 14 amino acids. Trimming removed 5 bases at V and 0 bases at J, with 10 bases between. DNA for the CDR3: TGTGCCAGCAGCCCCGCAGGGGTGAACACTGAAGCTTTCTTT. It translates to CASSPAGVNTEAFF.

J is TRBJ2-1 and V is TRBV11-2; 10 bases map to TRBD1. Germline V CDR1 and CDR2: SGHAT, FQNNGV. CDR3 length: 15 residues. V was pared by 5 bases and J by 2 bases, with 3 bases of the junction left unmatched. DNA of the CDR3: TGTGCCAGCAGCCCCGGACAGGGGGCCTACAATGAGCAGTTCTTC. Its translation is CASSPGQGAYNEQFF. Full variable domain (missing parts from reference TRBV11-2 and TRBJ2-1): EAGVAQSPRYKIIEKRQSVAFWCNPISGHATLYWYQQILGQGPKLLIQFQNNGVVDDSQLPKDRFSAERLKGVDSTLKIQPAKLEDSAVYLCASSPGQGAYNEQFFGPGTRLTVL.

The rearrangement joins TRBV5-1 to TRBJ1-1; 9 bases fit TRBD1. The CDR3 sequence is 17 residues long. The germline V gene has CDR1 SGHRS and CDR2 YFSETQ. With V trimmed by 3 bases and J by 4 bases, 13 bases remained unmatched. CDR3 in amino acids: CASSSGEYRGQGTEAFF. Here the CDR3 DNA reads TGCGCCAGCAGCTCCGGGGAGTACAGGGGGCAAGGCACTGAAGCTTTCTTT.

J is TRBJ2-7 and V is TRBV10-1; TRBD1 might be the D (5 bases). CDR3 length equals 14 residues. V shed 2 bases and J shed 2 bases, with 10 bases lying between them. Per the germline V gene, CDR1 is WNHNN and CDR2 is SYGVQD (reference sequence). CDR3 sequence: CASSELQGPYEQYF. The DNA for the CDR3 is TGCGCCAGCAGTGAGCTGCAGGGCCCCTACGAGCAGTACTTC.

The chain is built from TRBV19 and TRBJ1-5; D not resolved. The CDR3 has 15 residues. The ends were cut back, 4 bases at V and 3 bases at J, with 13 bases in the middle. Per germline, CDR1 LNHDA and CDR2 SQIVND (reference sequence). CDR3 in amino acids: CASSKNRQNNQPQHF. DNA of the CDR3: TGTGCCAGTAGTAAGAACCGCCAGAACAATCAGCCCCAGCATTTT.

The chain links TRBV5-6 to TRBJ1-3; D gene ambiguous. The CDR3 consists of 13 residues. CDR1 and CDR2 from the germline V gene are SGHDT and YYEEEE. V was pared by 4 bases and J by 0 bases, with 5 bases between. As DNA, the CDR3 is TGTGCCAGCAGCCCCTTCTCTGGAAACACCATATATTTT. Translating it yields CASSPFSGNTIYF.

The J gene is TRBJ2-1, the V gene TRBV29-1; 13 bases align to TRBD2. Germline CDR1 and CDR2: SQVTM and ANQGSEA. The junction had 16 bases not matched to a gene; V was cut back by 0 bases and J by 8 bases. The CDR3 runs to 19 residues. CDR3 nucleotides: TGCAGCGTTGAAGATCAAGCCTTCTGGGGGACTAGCGGGAACGATGAGCAGTTCTTC. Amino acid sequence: CSVEDQAFWGTSGNDEQFF.

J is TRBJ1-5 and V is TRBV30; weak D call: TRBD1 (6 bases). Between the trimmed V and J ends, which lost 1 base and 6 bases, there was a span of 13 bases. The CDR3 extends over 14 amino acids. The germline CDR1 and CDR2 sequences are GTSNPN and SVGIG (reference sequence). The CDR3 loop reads CAWSEGSGAQPQHF. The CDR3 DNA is TGTGCCTGGAGTGAGGGGTCAGGGGCTCAGCCCCAGCATTTT.

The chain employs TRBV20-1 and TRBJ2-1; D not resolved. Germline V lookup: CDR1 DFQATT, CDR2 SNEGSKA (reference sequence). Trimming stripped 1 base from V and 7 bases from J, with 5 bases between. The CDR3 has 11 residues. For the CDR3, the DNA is TGCAGTGCTAGAGTCGGGAATGAGCAGTTCTTC. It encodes CSARVGNEQFF.

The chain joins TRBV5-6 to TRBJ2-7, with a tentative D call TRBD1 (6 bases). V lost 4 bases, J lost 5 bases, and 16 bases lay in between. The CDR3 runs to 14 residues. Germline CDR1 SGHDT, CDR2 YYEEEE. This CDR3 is CASSLLQGKDEQYF. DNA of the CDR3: TGTGCCAGCAGCCTCCTACAGGGAAAGGACGAGCAGTACTTC.

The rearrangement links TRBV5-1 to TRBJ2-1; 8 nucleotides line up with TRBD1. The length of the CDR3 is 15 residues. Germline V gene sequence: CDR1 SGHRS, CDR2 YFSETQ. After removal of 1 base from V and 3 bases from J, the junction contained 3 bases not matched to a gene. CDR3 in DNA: TGCGCCAGCAGCTTGTCGGGGACAGGCTACAATGAGCAGTTCTTC. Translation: CASSLSGTGYNEQFF.

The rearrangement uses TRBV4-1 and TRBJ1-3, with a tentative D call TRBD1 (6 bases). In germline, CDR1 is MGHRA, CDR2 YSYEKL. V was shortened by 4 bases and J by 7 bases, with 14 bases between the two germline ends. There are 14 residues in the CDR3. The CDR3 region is CASSPRERGNTIYF. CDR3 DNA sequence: TGCGCCAGCAGCCCCAGGGAGAGGGGGAACACCATATATTTT.

The CDR3 here is CASRSSTGYTF. CDR3 coding DNA: TGTGCCAGCAGGTCTTCTACTGGCTACACCTTC. V usage is TRBV5-4 and J usage is TRBJ1-2; D call uncertain. The ends were cut back, 5 bases at V and 7 bases at J, with 9 bases in the middle. Germline CDR1 reads SGHNT; CDR2 reads YYREEE (reference sequence). This CDR3 contains 11 residues.

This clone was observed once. The CDR3, as DNA: TGTGCCAGCAGCGTTGGGACAGGGGTAATGGAGACCCAGTACTTC. Translated, it gives CASSVGTGVMETQYF. This chain links TRBV11-3 with TRBJ2-5, with 10 bases that match TRBD1. Trimming cost V 5 bases and J 5 bases; bases outside gene matches: 8. The CDR3 spans 15 residues. CDR1 and CDR2 from the germline V gene are SGHNT and YENEEA.

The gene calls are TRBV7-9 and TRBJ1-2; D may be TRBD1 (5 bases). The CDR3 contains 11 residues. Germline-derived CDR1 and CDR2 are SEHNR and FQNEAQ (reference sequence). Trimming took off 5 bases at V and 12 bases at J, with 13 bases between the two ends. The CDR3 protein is CASSALGANTF. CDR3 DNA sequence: TGTGCCAGCAGCGCTCTAGGGGCAAACACCTTC.

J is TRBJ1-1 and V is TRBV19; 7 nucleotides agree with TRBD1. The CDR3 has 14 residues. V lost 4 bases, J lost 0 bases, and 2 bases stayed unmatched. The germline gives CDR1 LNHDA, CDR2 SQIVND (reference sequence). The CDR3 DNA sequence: TGTGCCAGTAGTAGGGACAGAGTGAACACTGAAGCTTTCTTT. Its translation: CASSRDRVNTEAFF.

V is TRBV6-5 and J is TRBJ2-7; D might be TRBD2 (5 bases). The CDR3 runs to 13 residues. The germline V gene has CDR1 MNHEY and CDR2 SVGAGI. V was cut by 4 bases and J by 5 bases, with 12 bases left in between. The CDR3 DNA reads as TGTGCCAGCAGTTCCGGGGTTCGGCACGAGCAGTACTTC. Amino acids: CASSSGVRHEQYF.

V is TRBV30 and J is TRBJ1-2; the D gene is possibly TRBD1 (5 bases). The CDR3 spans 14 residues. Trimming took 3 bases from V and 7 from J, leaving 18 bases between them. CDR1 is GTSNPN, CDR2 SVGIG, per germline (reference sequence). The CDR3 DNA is TGTGCCTGGAGCTACCCCAGGGAACTTCGTGGCTACACCTTC. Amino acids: CAWSYPRELRGYTF.

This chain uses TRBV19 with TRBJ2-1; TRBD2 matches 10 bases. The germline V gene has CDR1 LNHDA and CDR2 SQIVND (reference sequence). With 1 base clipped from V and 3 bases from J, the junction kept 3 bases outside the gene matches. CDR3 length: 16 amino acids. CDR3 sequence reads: CASSIASGGGYNEQFF. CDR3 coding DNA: TGTGCCAGTAGTATAGCAAGCGGGGGGGGCTACAATGAGCAGTTCTTC.

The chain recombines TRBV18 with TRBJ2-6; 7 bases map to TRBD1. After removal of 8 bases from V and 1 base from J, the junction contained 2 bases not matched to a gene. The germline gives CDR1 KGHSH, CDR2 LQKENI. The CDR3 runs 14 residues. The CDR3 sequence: CASRQGSGANVLTF. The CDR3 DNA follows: TGTGCCAGCCGACAGGGATCTGGGGCCAACGTCCTGACTTTC.

This CDR3 is CATVSDGGSYNEQFF. The CDR3 DNA sequence: TGTGCCACAGTGTCCGACGGGGGATCCTACAATGAGCAGTTCTTC. The rearrangement links TRBV6-5 to TRBJ2-1, with a tentative D call TRBD2 (6 bases). Germline lookup yields CDR1 MNHEY and CDR2 SVGAGI. Trimming cost V 10 bases and J 1 base, with 17 bases left between them. The CDR3 sequence is 15 residues long.

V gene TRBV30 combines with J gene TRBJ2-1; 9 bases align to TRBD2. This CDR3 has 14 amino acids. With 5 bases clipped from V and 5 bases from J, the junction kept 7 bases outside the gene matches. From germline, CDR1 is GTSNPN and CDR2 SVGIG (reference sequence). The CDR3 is CAWRRLAGNNEQFF. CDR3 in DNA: TGTGCCTGGCGTCGGCTAGCGGGAAACAATGAGCAGTTCTTC.

The CDR3 DNA reads as TGTGCCAGCAGCTTTGGGGACTTCAGCTCCTACAATGAGCAGTTCTTC. Protein product: CASSFGDFSSYNEQFF. The chain uses TRBV7-8 and TRBJ2-1, with D possibly being TRBD2 (6 bases). V shed 3 bases and J shed 0 bases, with 12 bases lying between them. Germline V CDR1 and CDR2: SGHVS, FQNEAQ. The CDR3 spans 16 residues.

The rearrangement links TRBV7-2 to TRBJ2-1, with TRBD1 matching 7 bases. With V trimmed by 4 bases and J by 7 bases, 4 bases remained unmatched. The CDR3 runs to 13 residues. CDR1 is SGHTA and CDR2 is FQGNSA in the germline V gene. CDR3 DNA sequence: TGTGCCAGCAGCTGGGACAGTAGGAATGAGCAGTTCTTC. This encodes CASSWDSRNEQFF.